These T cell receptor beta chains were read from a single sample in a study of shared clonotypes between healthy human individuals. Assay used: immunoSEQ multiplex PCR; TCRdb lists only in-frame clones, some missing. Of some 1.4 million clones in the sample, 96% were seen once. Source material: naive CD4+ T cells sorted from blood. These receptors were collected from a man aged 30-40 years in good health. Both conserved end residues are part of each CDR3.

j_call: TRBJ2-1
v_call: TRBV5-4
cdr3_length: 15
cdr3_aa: CASSLEVKTNNEQFF

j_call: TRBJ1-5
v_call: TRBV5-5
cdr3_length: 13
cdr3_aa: CASSLVWNQPQHF

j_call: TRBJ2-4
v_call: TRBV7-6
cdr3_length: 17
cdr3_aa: CASSLAPGERAKNIQYF

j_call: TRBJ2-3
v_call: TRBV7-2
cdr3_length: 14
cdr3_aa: CASSLVGSTDTQYF

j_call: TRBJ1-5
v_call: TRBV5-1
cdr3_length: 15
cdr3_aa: CASSLPGRSNQPQHF

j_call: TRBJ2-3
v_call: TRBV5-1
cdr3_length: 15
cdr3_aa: CASSLVGGTGDTQYF

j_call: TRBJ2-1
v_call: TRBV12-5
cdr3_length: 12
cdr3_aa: CASGLGVGEQFF

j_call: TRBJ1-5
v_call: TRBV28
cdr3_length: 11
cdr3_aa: CASSFHQPQHF

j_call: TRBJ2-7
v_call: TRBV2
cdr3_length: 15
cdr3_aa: CASTPIGPPTYEQYF

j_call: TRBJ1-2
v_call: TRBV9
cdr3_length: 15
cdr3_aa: CASSTRSHDVSGYTF

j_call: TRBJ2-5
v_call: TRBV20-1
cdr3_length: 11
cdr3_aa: CLIGGEETQYF

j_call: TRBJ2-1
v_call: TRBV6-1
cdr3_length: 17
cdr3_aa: CASSDFLAGASLGEQFF